What follows is one T cell receptor beta chain and its context. MiXCR was run by TCRdb on the RT-PCR reads, yielding one entry per CDR3 protein. The table records about 700,000 distinct CDR3 sequences, 14% of them present only once. The CDR3 covers 16 residues. V lost 1 base, J lost 0 bases, and 5 bases stayed unmatched. Germline V CDR1 and CDR2: DFQATT, SNEGSKA (reference sequence). V and J are TRBV20-1 and TRBJ2-3; 9 bases agree with TRBD2. Material for sequencing was memory CD4+ T cells from blood. This receptor was obtained from a female donor in good health, serving as a healthy control. The CDR3 DNA reads TGCAGTGCTAGAGGGAGCGGGGGGACCAGCACAGATACGCAGTATTTT. Translation gives CSARGSGGTSTDTQYF.